The rows below give T cell receptor beta chains drawn from one sample of a study of CD8+ T cells in alopecia areata. Repertoires were generated with immunoSEQ multiplex PCR, while TCRdb's copy carries only in-frame clones and drops some. In the table there are 200,000 or so clones, around 50% of which are singletons. Sample: CD8+ T cells sorted from blood. Receptors were obtained from a human donor in good health. Both conserved end residues are part of each CDR3. D genes are given only for firm matches. Clone size is stated in some rows and not others, as once, few, many or a class when expanded.

CASSLGILTPNYGYTF,TGTGCCAGCAGCTTGGGGATACTAACACCTAACTATGGCTACACCTTC,TRBJ1-2,TRBV5-6,NA,NA
CSVEVSVGTEQFF,TGCAGCGTTGAAGTATCGGTCGGTACAGAGCAGTTCTTC,TRBJ2-1,TRBV29-1,NA,NA
CASSSRGALRFETQYF,TGTGCCAGCAGCTCAAGGGGGGCCCTGCGGTTTGAGACCCAGTACTTC,TRBJ2-5,TRBV13,NA,NA
CASSVGENTEAFF,TGTGCCAGCAGCGTAGGAGAGAACACTGAAGCTTTCTTT,TRBJ1-1,TRBV9,NA,few
CASSVERGGTEAFF,TGTGCCAGCAGCGTAGAAAGAGGGGGCACTGAAGCTTTCTTT,TRBJ1-1,TRBV9,NA,NA
CASSYTPRTSGGADYEQFF,TGTGCCAGCAGTTATACCCCCCGGACTAGCGGGGGGGCGGACTATGAGCAGTTCTTC,TRBJ2-1,TRBV7-8,TRBD2,once
CASSRTSGSTGELFF,TGTGCCAGCAGTCGGACTAGCGGTAGCACCGGGGAGCTGTTTTTT,TRBJ2-2,TRBV6-5,TRBD2,NA
CASSFAASSYEQYF,TGTGCCAGCAGTTTCGCGGCTAGCTCCTACGAGCAGTACTTC,TRBJ2-7,TRBV27,NA,NA
CASSPPGTNNPYNEQFF,TGTGCCAGCAGCCCCCCCGGGACTAACAATCCCTACAATGAGCAGTTCTTC,TRBJ2-1,TRBV13,TRBD2,NA
CASSDPKWAANEQFF,TGTGCCAGCAGTGACCCGAAATGGGCAGCAAATGAGCAGTTCTTC,TRBJ2-1,TRBV25-1,NA,NA
CASSFLAPDTQYF,TGTGCCAGCAGTTTTCTGGCCCCAGATACGCAGTATTTT,TRBJ2-3,TRBV28,NA,NA
CASTWGFEAFF,TGTGCCAGCACGTGGGGGTTTGAAGCTTTCTTT,TRBJ1-1,TRBV13,NA,NA
CASSQVRTGRDTQYF,TGTGCCAGCAGCCAAGTCCGGACAGGGAGAGATACGCAGTATTTT,TRBJ2-3,TRBV7-9,TRBD1,few
CSVEGSGNTIYF,TGCAGCGTTGAGGGCTCTGGAAACACCATATATTTT,TRBJ1-3,TRBV29-1,NA,NA
CASSVEGDEQFF,TGTGCCAGCAGCGTAGAGGGGGATGAGCAGTTCTTC,TRBJ2-1,TRBV9,NA,NA
CSVGPLLGYTF,TGCAGCGTGGGACCCCTTTTGGGCTACACCTTC,TRBJ1-2,TRBV29-1,NA,NA
CASSLAGVNTEAFF,TGTGCCAGCAGCCTGGCGGGGGTGAACACTGAAGCTTTCTTT,TRBJ1-1,TRBV7-9,NA,NA
CASSEVNTGELFF,TGTGCCAGCAGTGAAGTGAACACCGGGGAGCTGTTTTTT,TRBJ2-2,TRBV6-4,NA,few
CASGYDQPQHF,TGTGCTAGTGGTTACGATCAGCCCCAGCATTTT,TRBJ1-5,TRBV12-5,NA,NA
CSVYKQNEAFF,TGCAGCGTTTATAAGCAGAATGAAGCTTTCTTT,TRBJ1-1,TRBV29-1,NA,few
CASSEGLSPRSGYTF,TGTGCCAGCAGTGAGGGGTTGAGCCCCCGTAGTGGCTACACCTTC,TRBJ1-2,TRBV6-1,NA,NA
CSVLTPDRGLSEAFF,TGCAGCGTCCTAACCCCAGACAGGGGACTATCTGAAGCTTTCTTT,TRBJ1-1,TRBV29-1,TRBD1,few
CASSLGLGNEQFF,TGTGCCAGCAGCTTAGGACTAGGAAATGAGCAGTTCTTC,TRBJ2-1,TRBV7-9,NA,NA
CASSLDGAGNQPQHF,TGTGCCAGCAGTCTCGACGGCGCCGGTAATCAGCCCCAGCATTTT,TRBJ1-5,TRBV27,NA,NA
CASSARTAGSGNTIYF,TGCGCCAGCAGCGCGCGGACAGCCGGCTCTGGAAACACCATATATTTT,TRBJ1-3,TRBV4-1,NA,NA
CASSFDAADTQYF,TGTGCCAGCAGCTTTGATGCGGCAGATACGCAGTATTTT,TRBJ2-3,TRBV11-2,NA,NA
CASSSGPRETQYF,TGTGCCAGCAGTTCAGGGCCCCGAGAGACCCAGTACTTC,TRBJ2-5,TRBV27,NA,NA
CASSIQGSHEQYF,TGTGCCAGTAGTATCCAGGGTTCCCACGAGCAGTACTTC,TRBJ2-7,TRBV19,NA,NA
CASSPDRDYEQYF,TGTGCCAGCAGTCCCGACAGAGACTACGAGCAGTACTTC,TRBJ2-7,TRBV5-6,NA,NA
CATSRPQGARTGELFF,TGTGCCACCAGCAGACCTCAGGGGGCGCGGACCGGGGAGCTGTTTTTT,TRBJ2-2,TRBV15,TRBD1,NA
CASSPVYIRGDYGYTF,TGTGCCAGCTCACCCGTTTACATTAGGGGGGACTATGGCTACACCTTC,TRBJ1-2,TRBV18,NA,NA
CASRQLANQETQYF,TGTGCCAGCAGGCAACTAGCGAACCAAGAGACCCAGTACTTC,TRBJ2-5,TRBV7-8,TRBD2,NA
CSVVGGNEQFF,TGCAGCGTTGTTGGGGGGAATGAGCAGTTCTTC,TRBJ2-1,TRBV29-1,NA,few
CASSSGQGDQPQHF,TGTGCCAGCAGCTCAGGACAGGGGGATCAGCCCCAGCATTTT,TRBJ1-5,TRBV5-4,TRBD1,NA
CSVEKGRAFF,TGCAGCGTTGAAAAGGGGCGAGCTTTCTTT,TRBJ1-1,TRBV29-1,NA,NA
CASSPSSGANVLTF,TGTGCCAGCAGCCCCTCTTCTGGGGCCAACGTCCTGACTTTC,TRBJ2-6,TRBV9,NA,once
CASTVTDRRTDTQYF,TGTGCCAGCACCGTGACGGACAGGCGCACAGATACGCAGTATTTT,TRBJ2-3,TRBV28,TRBD1,NA
CASSLGDYEQYF,TGTGCCAGCAGCTTGGGGGATTACGAGCAGTACTTC,TRBJ2-7,TRBV5-4,NA,few
CASSLAARKGETQYF,TGTGCCAGCAGCTTAGCGGCTAGAAAGGGGGAGACCCAGTACTTC,TRBJ2-5,TRBV7-8,NA,NA
CASSQETSVHEQFF,TGCGCCAGCAGCCAAGAGACTAGTGTCCATGAGCAGTTCTTC,TRBJ2-1,TRBV4-1,NA,NA
CASSWTDGELFF,TGTGCCAGCAGCTGGACGGACGGGGAGCTGTTTTTT,TRBJ2-2,TRBV5-6,NA,NA
CSAEGGFGYTF,TGCAGCGCCGAGGGCGGGTTCGGCTACACCTTC,TRBJ1-2,TRBV29-1,NA,NA
CASSPSILLEAFF,TGCGCCAGCAGCCCATCGATCCTTCTTGAAGCTTTCTTT,TRBJ1-1,TRBV4-1,NA,NA
CASSLDWAQGPSNYEQYF,TGTGCCAGCAGCTTGGATTGGGCACAGGGGCCTTCGAACTACGAGCAGTACTTC,TRBJ2-7,TRBV5-6,TRBD1,NA
CAADRGWNTGELFF,TGTGCCGCCGACAGGGGTTGGAACACCGGGGAGCTGTTTTTT,TRBJ2-2,TRBV30,TRBD1,NA